This T cell receptor beta chain came from a study of T cell clusters in autoimmune cytopenias. Across the whole study: Healthy control donors averaged approximately 56 years of age, with a median of roughly 64 years.

TRB was amplified from roughly 250 ng of peripheral blood genomic DNA per sample. Germline CDR1 reads LNHNV; CDR2 reads YYDKDF (reference sequence). The CDR3 is made up of 14 amino acids. One tube held mixed TRB-A and TRB-B primer pools for touch-down PCR. From its re-call of the multiplex PCR reads, TCRdb lists each CDR3 protein once, without DNA. The repertoire table contains some 15,000 distinct CDR3 sequences. Separately, the same data were catalogued under a study of T cell repertoires in aging, cancer and after chemotherapy. From that second work: In cancer patients, declining TCR diversity with age involved lost richness and lost evenness. Across the chemotherapy interval, each cancer cohort showed higher median generation probability, suggesting thymic rebound.

The TCR comes from a human donor in good health. Sequencing used peripheral blood. The J gene is TRBJ2-7, the V gene TRBV15. CDR3 sequence reads: CATSRADLVHEQYF.